The present entry profiles one T cell receptor (beta chain) with its context. There are 12 residues in the CDR3. Per germline, CDR1 MNHEY and CDR2 SVGEGT. Trimming removed 6 bases from V and 3 bases from J, with 6 bases in between. This record comes from a study of blood T cells in healthy people across ages. A second PCR, run for roughly 7 to 11 cycles, used a sample-barcoded 5' primer plus a J-beta primer mix. Using its own MiXCR run on the 5' RACE reads, TCRdb lists one record per CDR3 protein. The sample consists of hundreds of thousands of distinct CDR3 sequences, roughly 50% of them appearing once. All donors came from Russia, were Caucasian and healthy, and spanned ages about 6 to 100. Per-sample PBMC isolation yielded at least 6.5 million cells.

The chain recombines TRBV6-2 or TRBV6-3 with TRBJ2-1; unclear D gene. The sequence came from a man aged 55 to 69 in good health. The sequenced sample consisted of blood. CDR3 loop: CASRNGYNEQFF. CDR3 sequence (DNA): TGTGCCAGCAGGAACGGCTACAATGAGCAGTTCTTC.